Each of the 9 T cell receptor beta chains below was sequenced from the same sample in a study of molecular identifiers for immune sequencing clone quantification. One entry per CDR3 protein results from TCRdb running MiXCR on the PCR reads. The table has approximately 550,000 distinct CDR3 sequences, around 21% seen once. The sample comprised naive CD8+ T cells from blood, with Jurkat cell RNA spiked in. The subset denotes: FACS-sorted CD8+CD4-CCR7+CD45RA+ naive T cells. The receptor set was obtained from a human donor in good health. Some libraries in this study had Jurkat cell RNA spiked in.

This clonotype was counted at least ten times. The V and J genes are TRBV29-1 and TRBJ2-3; D may be TRBD1 or TRBD2 (5 bases each). Germline V gene data show CDR1 as SQVTM and CDR2 as ANQGSEA. This CDR3 spans 12 amino acids. The germline V and J ends were trimmed by 7 bases and 6 bases, with 14 bases remaining between them. The CDR3 loop reads CSAQNGADTQYF. The CDR3 coding sequence is TGCAGCGCCCAAAACGGGGCCGATACGCAGTATTTT.

This clonotype appeared many times. V is TRBV5-4 and J is TRBJ2-7; D perhaps matches TRBD1 (5 bases). Between the trimmed V and J ends, which lost 4 bases and 6 bases, there was a span of 20 bases. The germline V gene has CDR1 SGHNT and CDR2 YYREEE (reference sequence). CDR3 length: 15 amino acids. This chain's CDR3 is CASSVVGVTLSEQYF. In nucleotides, the CDR3 is TGTGCCAGCAGCGTAGTAGGGGTAACCCTATCCGAGCAGTACTTC.

This clonotype was found many times. V gene TRBV7-2 combines with J gene TRBJ2-3, with 7 bases fitting TRBD2. Germline CDR1 and CDR2: SGHTA and FQGNSA. CDR3 length: 14 residues. After removal of 5 bases from V and 3 bases from J, the junction contained 5 bases not matched to a gene. CDR3 sequence: CASSQLSGTDTQYF. CDR3 in DNA: TGTGCCAGCAGCCAGCTTAGCGGGACAGATACGCAGTATTTT.

This clonotype was seen repeatedly, ten times or more. The rearrangement uses TRBV4-1 and TRBJ2-7, with D possibly being TRBD1 (5 bases). CDR1 and CDR2 from the germline V gene are MGHRA and YSYEKL. CDR3 length: 13 amino acids. V dropped 1 base and J dropped 5 bases, with 9 bases sitting between them. As DNA, the CDR3 is TGCGCCAGCAGCCAAGCCCAAGGGGACGAGCAGTACTTC. Its translation is CASSQAQGDEQYF.

This clonotype was counted a few times. The V gene is TRBV30, the J gene TRBJ2-1; D perhaps matches TRBD1 (6 bases). Germline V lookup: CDR1 GTSNPN, CDR2 SVGIG (reference sequence). The V and J ends lost 4 bases and 0 bases respectively, with 22 bases between them. The CDR3 is 18 amino acids. CDR3 DNA sequence: TGTGCCTGGACCAACAGGGTTGATACTGCCCACTCCTACAATGAGCAGTTCTTC. This gives the protein CAWTNRVDTAHSYNEQFF.

This chain uses TRBV27 with TRBJ1-5; the match to TRBD1 covers 8 bases. Germline V gene lookup returns CDR1 MNHEY and CDR2 SMNVEV (reference sequence). V dropped 5 bases and J dropped 5; count of bases not matched to a gene: 2. The CDR3 totals 13 residues. The CDR3 bases are TGTGCCAGCAGTCCAGGGGGCTATCAGCCCCAGCATTTT. This sequence encodes CASSPGGYQPQHF.

This clonotype occurred many times. This chain connects TRBV7-6 to TRBJ1-5; 7 bases fit TRBD1. Trimming at V came to 2 bases and at J to 5 bases, leaving 18 bases not matched to a gene. The CDR3 sequence is 19 residues long. CDR1 is SGHVS, CDR2 FNYEAQ, per germline. The CDR3 DNA follows: TGTGCCAGCAGCTTATTTGTGGCAGGGGGGTCAGGAGGGGATCAGCCCCAGCATTTT. Amino acids: CASSLFVAGGSGGDQPQHF.

The chain couples TRBV10-3 to TRBJ2-1; D remains ambiguous. Per the germline V gene, CDR1 is ENHRY and CDR2 is SYGVKD. The CDR3 sequence is 12 residues long. Trimming removed 0 bases from V and 9 bases from J, with 6 bases in between. The CDR3 here is CAISESRAEQFF. CDR3 nucleotides: TGTGCCATCAGTGAGTCACGGGCTGAGCAGTTCTTC.

The chain combines TRBV12-3 or TRBV12-4 with TRBJ2-2, with 7 bases aligning to TRBD1. This CDR3 region has 16 residues. The V segment lost 7 bases and the J segment 6 bases; nucleotides outside the gene matches: 14. CDR3 region: CASIPYEQGPAGELFF. CDR3 DNA: TGTGCCAGCATACCGTACGAACAGGGGCCTGCCGGGGAGCTGTTTTTT.